What follows are 17 T cell receptor beta chains derived from one specimen sequenced in a study of cytomegalovirus exposure and HLA in healthy donors. A multiplex PCR was run with 60 Vbeta primers and 13 Jbeta primers. Sequencing was performed with immunoSEQ multiplex PCR; in TCRdb, only in-frame clones are kept and a portion is missing. Of tens of thousands of clones in the sample, 65% to 85% are singletons; the top ten hold 20% to 25%. Sequenced sample: PBMCs. Receptors were obtained from a woman aged 40 to 50 in good health and CMV-seropositive.

The chain combines TRBV30 with TRBJ2-3, with TRBD1 as a possible D gene (5 bases). The V and J ends lost 3 bases and 3 bases respectively, with 10 bases between them. In germline, CDR1 is GTSNPN, CDR2 SVGIG (reference sequence). CDR3 length: 13 amino acids. The DNA of the CDR3 is TGTGCCTGGAGCCTAGGGGTAACAGATACGCAGTATTTT. This encodes CAWSLGVTDTQYF.

This chain's CDR3 is CASSSPGGRGHDEQFF. Written as DNA, the CDR3 is TGTGCCAGCAGTAGCCCGGGCGGGAGGGGGCACGATGAGCAGTTCTTC. The chain has TRBV6-6 and TRBJ2-1, with 9 bases that match TRBD2. The CDR3 contains 16 residues. Germline CDR1 and CDR2: MNHNY and SVGAGI (reference sequence). Trimming removed 5 bases from V and 8 bases from J; junction bases left unmatched: 13.

The J gene is TRBJ2-7, the V gene TRBV18; TRBD2 matches at 8 bases. This CDR3 has 14 amino acids. Germline V lookup: CDR1 KGHSH, CDR2 LQKENI. After removal of 2 bases from V and 1 base from J, the junction contained 1 base not matched to a gene. In DNA, the CDR3 is TGTGCCAGCTCACCAACTAGCGGATCCTACGAGCAGTACTTC. It yields the protein CASSPTSGSYEQYF.

There are a few counts of this clone. The rearrangement joins TRBV14 to TRBJ2-5; 10 positions agree with TRBD2. The CDR3 totals 15 residues. Germline assignment: CDR1 SGHDN and CDR2 FVKESK. The J segment lost 3 bases and the V segment lost 4 bases, leaving 5 bases of the junction unmatched. The CDR3 sequence: CASSPGLAEKETQYF. The CDR3 DNA reads as TGTGCCAGCAGCCCTGGACTAGCGGAGAAAGAGACCCAGTACTTC. The full variable domain, its missing parts supplied by reference TRBV14 and TRBJ2-5, is EAGVTQFPSHSVIEKGQTVTLRCDPISGHDNLYWYRRVMGKEIKFLLHFVKESKQDESGMPNNRFLAERTGGTYSTLKVQPAELEDSGVYFCASSPGLAEKETQYFGPGTRLLVL.

This clone was seen a handful of times. V usage is TRBV4-1 and J usage is TRBJ2-1; TRBD2 aligns across 10 bases. Germline lookup yields CDR1 MGHRA and CDR2 YSYEKL. J was trimmed by 7 bases and V by 2 bases; bases with no gene match: 5. This CDR3 region has 15 residues. The chain's CDR3 is CASSQSLAGANEQFF. The CDR3 region has the DNA TGCGCCAGCAGCCAAAGCCTAGCGGGGGCGAATGAGCAGTTCTTC.

The rearrangement uses TRBV6-6 and TRBJ2-1; 8 nucleotides agree with TRBD2. Germline lookup yields CDR1 MNHNY and CDR2 SVGAGI (reference sequence). Germline trimming cut 1 base from V and 4 bases from J; bases unmatched to any gene: 3. The length of the CDR3 is 15 residues. For the CDR3, the DNA is TGTGCCAGCAGTTACTTTTCTAGCGGGTACAATGAGCAGTTCTTC. Translation gives CASSYFSSGYNEQFF.

This clone has just a few counts. V and J are TRBV27 and TRBJ2-2, with a tentative D call TRBD1 (5 bases). CDR3 length: 12 amino acids. The V end was cut by 4 bases, the J end by 6 bases, with 6 bases between. Germline loops: CDR1 MNHEY, CDR2 SMNVEV (reference sequence). The CDR3, as DNA: TGTGCCAGCAGTTGGACACCCGGGGAGCTGTTTTTT. Translating gives CASSWTPGELFF.

V usage is TRBV6-5 and J usage is TRBJ1-5, with no clear D. CDR3 length equals 13 residues. V shed 6 bases and J shed 2 bases, with 8 bases lying between them. Germline loops: CDR1 MNHEY, CDR2 SVGAGI. The CDR3 DNA follows: TGTGCCAGCAGGGAGGGTGGCAATCAGCCCCAGCATTTT. As protein: CASREGGNQPQHF.

The rearrangement links TRBV6-5 to TRBJ2-5; 12 nucleotides line up with TRBD1. V lost 0 bases to trimming and J lost 5 bases; unmatched junction nucleotides: 4. This CDR3 spans 16 amino acids. Looked up from germline, CDR1 is MNHEY and CDR2 is SVGAGI. DNA for the CDR3: TGTGCCAGCAGTTACTCGGGACAGGGGGCGCGTGAGACCCAGTACTTC. Translating gives CASSYSGQGARETQYF.

This rearrangement joins TRBV29-1 to TRBJ2-2; D not certain. V was clipped by 8 bases and J by 1 base, with 17 bases between them. Germline CDR1 reads SQVTM; CDR2 reads ANQGSEA. The CDR3 is 15 residues long. CDR3 coding DNA: TGCAGCCCCTTGGAAGCTAGGCTGAACACCGGGGAGCTGTTTTTT. This codes for CSPLEARLNTGELFF.

V and J are TRBV28 and TRBJ1-1, with 7 bases lining up with TRBD1. This CDR3 is 15 amino acids long. CDR1 MDHEN and CDR2 SYDVKM come from the germline V gene. V shed 11 bases and J 0 bases; nucleotides not matched to a gene: 12. CDR3 loop: CACKGASIMNTEAFF. The CDR3, as DNA: TGTGCCTGCAAGGGGGCGTCCATCATGAACACTGAAGCTTTCTTT.

The chain has TRBV5-6 and TRBJ1-1, with 9 bases fitting TRBD1. There are 19 residues in the CDR3. Germline CDR1 SGHDT, CDR2 YYEEEE. After removal of 4 bases from V and 14 bases from J, the junction contained 30 bases not matched to a gene. CDR3 region: CASSRGPGEKTGGDLGSFF. CDR3 in DNA: TGTGCCAGCAGCCGGGGCCCCGGTGAAAAGACAGGGGGGGATTTGGGAAGCTTCTTT.

Worth noting for this clone: The identical CDR3 is also encoded by other nucleotide sequences in the sample. The CDR3 DNA reads as TGCAGCGTTGTGCCCCCCAGTGAGCAGTTCTTC. It specifies CSVVPPSEQFF. This sequence joins TRBV29-1 and TRBJ2-1; D not resolved. This CDR3 spans 11 amino acids. V was shortened by 4 bases and J by 9 bases, with 10 bases between the two germline ends. The germline CDR1 and CDR2 sequences are SQVTM and ANQGSEA.

The count of this clone is one. This chain uses TRBV6-5 with TRBJ1-6; 8 nucleotides agree with TRBD1. The germline CDR1 and CDR2 sequences are MNHEY and SVGAGI. Germline trimming cut 10 bases from V and 9 bases from J; bases unmatched to any gene: 8. This CDR3 is built from 13 residues. For the CDR3, the DNA is TGTGCCACCCTAGGACAGGGAGGTTCACCCCTCCACTTT. This encodes CATLGQGGSPLHF.

V is TRBV10-1 and J is TRBJ2-7, with 9 bases aligning to TRBD2. Germline V lookup: CDR1 WNHNN, CDR2 SYGVQD (reference sequence). After removal of 3 bases from V and 4 bases from J, the junction contained 7 bases not matched to a gene. CDR3 size: 15 residues. Here the CDR3 reads CASSDPGLAWYEQYF. Here the CDR3 DNA reads TGCGCCAGCAGTGATCCAGGACTAGCGTGGTACGAGCAGTACTTC.

This chain links TRBV7-9 with TRBJ1-4, with D hard to call. The CDR3 is 13 residues long. CDR1 and CDR2 from the germline V gene are SEHNR and FQNEAQ (reference sequence). Trimming took off 9 bases at V and 5 bases at J, with 13 bases between the two ends. This CDR3 is CASSIISNEKLFF. In nucleotides, the CDR3 is TGTGCCAGTAGTATAATCTCCAATGAAAAACTGTTTTTT. Using reference TRBV7-9 and TRBJ1-4 for the parts outside the CDR3, the full variable domain is DTGVSQNPRHKITKRGQNVTFRCDPISEHNRLYWYRQTLGQGPEFLTYFQNEAQLEKSRLLSDRFSAERPKGSFSTLEIQRTEQGDSAMYLCASSIISNEKLFFGSGTQLSVL.

This rearrangement joins TRBV6-5 to TRBJ1-4; tentative D call: TRBD1 (5 bases). Germline CDR1 and CDR2: MNHEY and SVGAGI. The CDR3 contains 15 residues. With 6 bases removed from V and 8 bases from J, the gap between germline ends came to 19 bases. The CDR3 reads CASRNSGGGGEKLFF. DNA of the CDR3: TGTGCCAGCAGAAACTCAGGCGGGGGAGGGGAAAAACTGTTTTTT.